The count of the clone carrying this TCR beta chain is one. Its antigen is unidentified. The data derive from a study of PD-1 blockade in classical Hodgkin lymphoma. The time point here: cycle 4 day 1 (C4D1), after about 6 weeks of nivolumab. Each patient's relapse followed autologous stem cell transplantation, and brentuximab vedotin exposure varied. Magnetic depletion of unwanted cells isolated CD4+ T cells from thawed PBMCs. Patients' outcomes at their best amounted to complete response, partial response or progressive disease. General study points: Healthy donors reportedly exceeded newly diagnosed patients in baseline TCR diversity. Exclusion was the outcome for patients who began nivolumab under 1 year after ASCT. Baseline diversity was lower in partial responders and progressors than complete responders.

Sequencing was performed with immunoSEQ multiplex PCR; in TCRdb, only in-frame clones are kept and a portion is missing. Of roughly 11,000 clones listed, 60% to 80% were seen once; the top ten hold about 3.5%. This sequence was found in a human donor with classical Hodgkin lymphoma. This specimen consisted of CD4+ T cells from blood, obtained before the fourth cycle of nivolumab.

In nucleotides, the CDR3 is TGTGCCAGCAGCTTGCCCACAGGGGGCCCCACTGAAGCTTTCTTT. Protein: CASSLPTGGPTEAFF. V and J are TRBV5-4 and TRBJ1-1; the match to TRBD1 covers 9 bases. Looked up from germline, CDR1 is SGHNT and CDR2 is YYREEE (reference sequence). J gave up 4 bases and V 1 base, and 5 bases lay outside the gene matches. The CDR3 length is 15 residues.